This T cell receptor (beta chain) was profiled in a study of blood T cell repertoires in COVID-19 (TCRdb year 2020). As for the study more broadly: Samples from collaborators originated in the United States, Italy and Spain and spanned both the acute and convalescent phases of COVID-19. The prospective study material was composed of cDNA or gDNA derived from T cells, B-cell-depleted T cells, or PBMCs. Deeply sampled blood TCRbeta repertoires from subjects exposed to, actively infected with, or recovered from COVID-19 were included in the dataset. A freely available public database, intended as a resource for researchers studying the immune response to SARS-CoV-2, is where the repertoires were released. Samples came from the ongoing ImmuneRACE study (first 160 participants) plus 1,254 subjects from 6 global collaborators. The sample metadata nearly always contained a de-identified subject ID, COVID-19 status, age in years and sex. Where available, HLA class I and class II types were obtained from metadata supplied by the sample provider rather than from assay-based typing.

Note on this clone: This clone's antigen is unknown. Base qualities are not provided; no much larger clone lies one nucleotide away. Distinct nucleotide sequences in the sample also encode this CDR3.

TCRbeta CDR3 regions were amplified from genomic DNA by means of the immunoSEQ Assay, a bias-controlled multiplex PCR. From the authors' description of their analysis: The number of nucleated cells in each sample was estimated by amplification of reference gene primers within the assay. To quantify the absolute abundance of each unique TCRbeta CDR3 rearrangement, sequence reads were collapsed and filtered. Productive Simpson clonality was computed per sample as the square root of Simpson's diversity index over productive rearrangements. In TCRdb, the immuneACCESS table is reduced to in-frame sequences with V and J assigned. These tables do not hold every clone; where another copy was compared, an unresolved V gene accounts for under half, and the others remain unexplained. The V and J calls and the clone size are those of that table, but D and trimming were determined from the DNA. The sample data list 62,000 or so clones, and 75% to 90% of these were observed just once. Clones ranked in the top ten supply approximately 2.7% of the sample.

Spanning cysteine to phenylalanine, the CDR3 consists of 13 amino acids. Left in the record is the CDR3 DNA by itself, 39 bases read in frame from the first base. The germline V gene supplies CDR1 SGDLS and CDR2 YYNGEE. Trimming removed 0 bases from V and 4 bases from J; the gene matches leave 0 bases unexplained. General findings and caveats noted by the study authors: Clinical and demographic metadata were provided uncurated, with the amount varying by source and participant.

Collaborating institutions collected whole blood in K2EDTA tubes following their own protocols. For TCRbeta analysis, collaborators shipped samples in one of three forms: frozen whole blood, isolated PBMCs, or DNA extracted from either of those sample types. The sequenced sample was peripheral blood. The receptor was isolated from a man aged 45-65 years with acute or convalescent COVID-19. The V and J segments used are TRBV9 and TRBJ2-5, with 7 middle bases fitting TRBD1. The sequence in DNA is TGTGCCAGCAGCGTAGCAGGGGGAGAGACCCAGTACTTC. This yields the protein CASSVAGGETQYF.